The clone carrying this TCR beta chain is medium-sized (0.01 to 0.1%) in the sample. Germline-derived CDR1 and CDR2 are LNHDA and SQIVND (reference sequence). Trimming removed 3 bases from V and 6 bases from J, with 12 bases in between. This CDR3 comprises 13 residues. Survey level was the resolution at which the v3.0 immunoSEQ assay ran. Assay used: immunoSEQ multiplex PCR; TCRdb lists only in-frame clones, some missing. The table shows 21,000 or so clones, with approximately 84% occurring only once. This entry belongs to a study of long-term antiretroviral therapy in people with HIV. The V gene is TRBV19, the J gene TRBJ2-7; weak D call: TRBD2 (5 bases). This receptor was taken from a man younger than 35 with HIV. The sequencing here drew on unsorted PBMCs, taken 0.5 years after starting antiretroviral therapy. CDR3 protein: CASSIPGSGEQYF. The CDR3 region has the DNA TGTGCCAGTAGTATTCCGGGAAGCGGCGAGCAGTACTTC.